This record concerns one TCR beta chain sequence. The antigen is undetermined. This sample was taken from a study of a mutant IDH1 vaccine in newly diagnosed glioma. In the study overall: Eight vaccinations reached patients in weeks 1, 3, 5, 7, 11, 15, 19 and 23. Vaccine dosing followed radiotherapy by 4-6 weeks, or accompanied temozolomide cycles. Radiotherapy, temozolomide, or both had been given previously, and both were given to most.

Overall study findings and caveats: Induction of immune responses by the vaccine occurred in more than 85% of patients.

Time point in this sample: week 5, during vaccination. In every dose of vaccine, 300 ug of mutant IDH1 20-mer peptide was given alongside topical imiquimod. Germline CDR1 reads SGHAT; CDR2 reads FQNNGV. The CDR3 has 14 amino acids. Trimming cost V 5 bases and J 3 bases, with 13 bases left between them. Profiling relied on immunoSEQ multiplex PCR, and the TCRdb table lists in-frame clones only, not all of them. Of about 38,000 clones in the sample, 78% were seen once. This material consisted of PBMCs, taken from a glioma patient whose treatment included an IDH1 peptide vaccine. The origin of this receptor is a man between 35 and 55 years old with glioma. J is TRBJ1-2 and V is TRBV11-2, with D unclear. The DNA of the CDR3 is TGTGCCAGCAGCCACTCCTCAGGCTACTATGGCTACACCTTC. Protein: CASSHSSGYYGYTF.